This T cell receptor (beta chain) was found in a study of cytomegalovirus exposure and HLA in healthy donors. The PCR had 60 Vbeta and 13 Jbeta primers. Here immunoSEQ multiplex PCR was the method, and the copy in TCRdb shows in-frame clones only, minus some. This table holds approximately 200,000 clones, around 80% found once. Germline V gene sequence: CDR1 SGHTA, CDR2 FQGTGA. This CDR3 is built from 15 residues. V was pared by 5 bases and J by 0 bases, with 8 bases between. The sample taken for sequencing was PBMCs. The receptor was isolated from a man in his forties or fifties in good health and CMV-seronegative. The J gene is TRBJ2-6, the V gene TRBV7-3; D not resolved. DNA of the CDR3: TGTGCCAGCAGCGCCCGGTTCTCTGGGGCCAACGTCCTGACTTTC. Its protein is CASSARFSGANVLTF. The entire variable domain, with the rest obtained from reference TRBV7-3 and TRBJ2-6, is as follows: GAGVSQTPSNKVTEKGKYVELRCDPISGHTALYWYRQSLGQGPEFLIYFQGTGAADDSGLPNDRFFAVRPEGSVSTLKIQRTERGDSAVYLCASSARFSGANVLTFGAGSRLTVL.